This T cell receptor beta chain originates from a study of response to subunit inactivated influenza vaccine. TCRdb recomputed calls from the RT-PCR reads with MiXCR, one row per CDR3 protein. The repertoire holds a few hundred thousand distinct CDR3 sequences, with less than 15% as singletons. The table lists this clonotype with a few counts. Its antigen remains unknown. Trimming took off 4 bases at V and 0 bases at J, with 7 bases between the two ends. Germline CDR1 and CDR2: MDHEN and SYDVKM. The CDR3 runs to 14 residues. Overall study results and limits: Authors suggested that a seasonal influenza vaccination recruits few new T cells each time.

The starting material was PBMCs from blood, obtained 12 days after vaccination. The TCR comes from a man in his forties or fifties who received an inactivated influenza vaccine. The chain has TRBV28 and TRBJ1-3; unclear D gene. Here the CDR3 reads CASSSGSSGNTIYF. CDR3 in DNA: TGTGCCAGCAGTTCTGGCTCCTCTGGAAACACCATATATTTT.